This T cell receptor beta chain is drawn from a study of T cells in localized non-small cell lung cancer. Points from the study as a whole: Appearances in adjacent lung were noted for a median 57 of the top 100 tumor clones.

TCRdb's table, derived via immunoSEQ multiplex PCR, lists solely in-frame clones and lacks some. Here the sample spans 35,000 to 50,000 clones, 86% being singletons. V was trimmed by 0 bases and J by 2 bases, leaving 11 bases between them. CDR1 is SGHAT and CDR2 is FQNNGV in the germline V gene. The CDR3 contains 15 residues. About this clone: No antigen is known for it.

This specimen was peripheral blood, taken before any cancer treatment. The chain is built from TRBV11-2 and TRBJ2-7; D unresolved. The sequence came from a man aged 35-69 years with stage I lung adenocarcinoma. The DNA of the CDR3 is TGTGCCAGCAGCTTAGACTTTGGAGTGGCCTACGAGCAGTACTTC. Protein: CASSLDFGVAYEQYF. The full variable domain, its missing parts supplied by reference TRBV11-2 and TRBJ2-7, is EAGVAQSPRYKIIEKRQSVAFWCNPISGHATLYWYQQILGQGPKLLIQFQNNGVVDDSQLPKDRFSAERLKGVDSTLKIQPAKLEDSAVYLCASSLDFGVAYEQYFGPGTRLTVT.